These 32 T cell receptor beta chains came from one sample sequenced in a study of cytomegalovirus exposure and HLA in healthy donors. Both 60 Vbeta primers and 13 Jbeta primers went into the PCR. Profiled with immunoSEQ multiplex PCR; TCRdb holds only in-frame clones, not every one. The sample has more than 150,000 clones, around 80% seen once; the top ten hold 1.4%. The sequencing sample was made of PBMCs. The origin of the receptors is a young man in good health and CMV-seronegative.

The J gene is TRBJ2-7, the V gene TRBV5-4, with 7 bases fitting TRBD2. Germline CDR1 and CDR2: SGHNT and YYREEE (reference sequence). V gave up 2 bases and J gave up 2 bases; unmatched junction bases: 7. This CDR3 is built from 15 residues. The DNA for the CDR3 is TGTGCCAGCAGCTTCCCCTCCCGGGGGGCCTACGAGCAGTACTTC. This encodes CASSFPSRGAYEQYF. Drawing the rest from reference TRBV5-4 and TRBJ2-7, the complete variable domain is ETGVTQSPTHLIKTRGQQVTLRCSSQSGHNTVSWYQQALGQGPQFIFQYYREEENGRGNFPPRFSGLQFPNYSSELNVNALELDDSALYLCASSFPSRGAYEQYFGPGTRLTVT.

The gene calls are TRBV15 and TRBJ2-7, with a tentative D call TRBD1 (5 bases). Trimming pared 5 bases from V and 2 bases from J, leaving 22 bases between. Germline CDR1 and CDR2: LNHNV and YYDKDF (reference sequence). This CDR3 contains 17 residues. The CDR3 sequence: CATSARNQGKGTYEQYF. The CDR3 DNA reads TGTGCCACCAGCGCCCGTAACCAGGGTAAGGGGACCTACGAGCAGTACTTC.

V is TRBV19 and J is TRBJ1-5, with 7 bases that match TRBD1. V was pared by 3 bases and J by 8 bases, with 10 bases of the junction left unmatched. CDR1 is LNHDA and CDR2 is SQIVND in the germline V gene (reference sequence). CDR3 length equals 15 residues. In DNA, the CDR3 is TGTGCCAGTAGTATGTTCGGCAGGGGGACGGAGCCCCAGCATTTT. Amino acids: CASSMFGRGTEPQHF.

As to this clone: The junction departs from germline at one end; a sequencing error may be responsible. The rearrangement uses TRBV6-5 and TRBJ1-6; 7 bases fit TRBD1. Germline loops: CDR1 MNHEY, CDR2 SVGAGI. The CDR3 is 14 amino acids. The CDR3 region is CASSPDRDNSPLHF. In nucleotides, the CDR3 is TGTGCCAGCAGTCCCGACAGGGATAACTCACCCCTCCACTTT.

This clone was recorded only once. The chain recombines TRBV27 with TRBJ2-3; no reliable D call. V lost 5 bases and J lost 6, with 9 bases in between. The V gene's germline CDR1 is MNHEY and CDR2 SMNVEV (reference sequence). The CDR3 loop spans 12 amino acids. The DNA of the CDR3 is TGTGCCAGCAGTCCCACCGGGGATACGCAGTATTTT. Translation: CASSPTGDTQYF.

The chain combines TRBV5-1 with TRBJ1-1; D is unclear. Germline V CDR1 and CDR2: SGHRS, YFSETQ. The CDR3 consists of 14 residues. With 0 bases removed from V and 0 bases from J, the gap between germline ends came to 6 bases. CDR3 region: CASSLDGLNTEAFF. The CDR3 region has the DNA TGCGCCAGCAGCTTGGACGGTTTGAACACTGAAGCTTTCTTT. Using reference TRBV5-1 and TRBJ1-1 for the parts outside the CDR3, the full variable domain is KAGVTQTPRYLIKTRGQQVTLSCSPISGHRSVSWYQQTPGQGLQFLFEYFSETQRNKGNFPGRFSGRQFSNSRSEMNVSTLELGDSALYLCASSLDGLNTEAFFGQGTRLTVV.

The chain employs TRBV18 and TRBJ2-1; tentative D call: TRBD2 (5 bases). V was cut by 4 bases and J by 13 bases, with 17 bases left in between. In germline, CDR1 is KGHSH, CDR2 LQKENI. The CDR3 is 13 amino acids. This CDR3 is CASSRNYDGEQFF. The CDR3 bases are TGTGCCAGCTCACGGAACTACGACGGGGAACAGTTCTTC.

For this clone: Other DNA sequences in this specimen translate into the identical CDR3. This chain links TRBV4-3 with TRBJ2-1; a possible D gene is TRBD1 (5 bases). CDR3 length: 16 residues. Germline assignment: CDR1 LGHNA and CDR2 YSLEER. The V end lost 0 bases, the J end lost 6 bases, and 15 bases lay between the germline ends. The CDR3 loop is CASSQDLGQGGNEQFF. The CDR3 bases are TGCGCCAGCAGCCAAGATCTAGGGCAGGGCGGCAATGAGCAGTTCTTC.

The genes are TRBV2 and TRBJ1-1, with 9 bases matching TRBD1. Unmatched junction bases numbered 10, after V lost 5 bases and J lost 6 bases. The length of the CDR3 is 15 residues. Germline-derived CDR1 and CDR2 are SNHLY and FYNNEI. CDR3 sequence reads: CASSSQGAGLAEAFF. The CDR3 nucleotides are TGTGCCAGCAGTTCACAGGGGGCTGGTTTAGCTGAAGCTTTCTTT.

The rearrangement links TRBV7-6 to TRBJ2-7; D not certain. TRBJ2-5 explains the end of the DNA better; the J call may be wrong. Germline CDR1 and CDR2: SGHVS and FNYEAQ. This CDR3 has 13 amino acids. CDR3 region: CASSFGPSETQYF. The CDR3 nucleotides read TGTGCCAGCAGCTTTGGTCCTTCGGAGACCCAGTACTTC.

DNA for the CDR3: TGCGCCAGCAGCTTGGAGTCGCTAGCGGGGGGAACCGGGGAGCTGTTTTTT. As protein: CASSLESLAGGTGELFF. This chain connects TRBV5-1 to TRBJ2-2, with 11 bases identical to TRBD2. The V and J ends lost 0 bases and 5 bases, in that order; junction bases with no gene match: 6. CDR1 is SGHRS, CDR2 YFSETQ, per germline. The CDR3 covers 17 residues.

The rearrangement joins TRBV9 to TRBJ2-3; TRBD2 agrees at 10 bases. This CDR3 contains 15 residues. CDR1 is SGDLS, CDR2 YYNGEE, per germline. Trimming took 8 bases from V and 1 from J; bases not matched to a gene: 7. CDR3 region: CASTLAGERTDTQYF. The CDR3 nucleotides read TGTGCCAGTACCCTAGCGGGAGAACGCACAGATACGCAGTATTTT.

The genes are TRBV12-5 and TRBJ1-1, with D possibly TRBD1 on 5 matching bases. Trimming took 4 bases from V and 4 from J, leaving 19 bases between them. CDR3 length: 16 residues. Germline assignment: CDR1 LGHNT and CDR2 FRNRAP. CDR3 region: CASGSGDGVGGTEAFF. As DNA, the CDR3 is TGTGCTAGTGGTTCGGGGGACGGCGTGGGAGGCACTGAAGCTTTCTTT.

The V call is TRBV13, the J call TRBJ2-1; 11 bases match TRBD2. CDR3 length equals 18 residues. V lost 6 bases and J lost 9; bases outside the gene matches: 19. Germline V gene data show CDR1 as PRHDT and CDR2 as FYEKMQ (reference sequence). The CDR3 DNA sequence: TGTGCCAGCAGTCCTCGCCCACTAGCGGGGGCCGAGGACGGTGAGCAGTTCTTC. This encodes CASSPRPLAGAEDGEQFF.

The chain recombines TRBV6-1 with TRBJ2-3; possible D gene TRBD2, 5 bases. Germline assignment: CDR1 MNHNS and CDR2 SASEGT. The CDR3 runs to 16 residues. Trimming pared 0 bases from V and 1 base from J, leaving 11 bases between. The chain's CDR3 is CASSEARLSRTDTQYF. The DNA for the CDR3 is TGTGCCAGCAGTGAAGCAAGACTATCCCGCACAGATACGCAGTATTTT.

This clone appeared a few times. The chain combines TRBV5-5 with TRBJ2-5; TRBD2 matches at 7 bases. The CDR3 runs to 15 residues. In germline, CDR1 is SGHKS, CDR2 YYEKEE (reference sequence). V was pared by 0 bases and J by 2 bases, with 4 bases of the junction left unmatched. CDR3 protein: CASSLVGLTQETQYF. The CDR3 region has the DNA TGTGCCAGCAGCTTGGTGGGACTAACGCAAGAGACCCAGTACTTC.

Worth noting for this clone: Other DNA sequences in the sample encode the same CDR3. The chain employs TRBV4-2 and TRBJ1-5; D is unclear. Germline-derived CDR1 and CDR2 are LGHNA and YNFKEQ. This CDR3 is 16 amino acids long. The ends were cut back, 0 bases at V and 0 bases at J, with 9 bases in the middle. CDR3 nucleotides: TGTGCCAGCAGCCAAGATCGAGGGAATAGCAATCAGCCCCAGCATTTT. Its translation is CASSQDRGNSNQPQHF.

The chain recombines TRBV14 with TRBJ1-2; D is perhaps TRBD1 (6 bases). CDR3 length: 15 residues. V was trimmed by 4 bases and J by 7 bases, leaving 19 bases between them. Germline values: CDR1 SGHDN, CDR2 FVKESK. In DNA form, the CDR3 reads TGTGCCAGCAGCCCTTTAAGGACAGCTGTAAGTGGCTACACCTTC. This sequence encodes CASSPLRTAVSGYTF.

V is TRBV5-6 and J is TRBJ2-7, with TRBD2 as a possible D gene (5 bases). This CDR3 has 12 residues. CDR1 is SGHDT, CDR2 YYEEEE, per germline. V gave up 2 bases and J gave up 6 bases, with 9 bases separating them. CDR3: CASSFTRGEQYF. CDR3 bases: TGTGCCAGCAGCTTTACCCGGGGCGAGCAGTACTTC.

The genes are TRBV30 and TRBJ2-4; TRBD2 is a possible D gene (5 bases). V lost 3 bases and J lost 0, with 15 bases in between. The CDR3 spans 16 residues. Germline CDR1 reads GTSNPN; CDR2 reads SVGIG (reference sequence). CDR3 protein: CAWSGVFGGAKNIQYF. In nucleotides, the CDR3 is TGTGCCTGGAGCGGCGTATTCGGAGGAGCCAAAAACATTCAGTACTTC.

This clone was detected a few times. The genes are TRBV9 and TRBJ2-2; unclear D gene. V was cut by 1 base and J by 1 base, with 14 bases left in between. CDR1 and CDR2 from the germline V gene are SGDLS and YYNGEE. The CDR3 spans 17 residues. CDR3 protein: CASSVTPRRGNTGELFF. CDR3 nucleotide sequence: TGTGCCAGCAGCGTAACCCCCCGGCGAGGGAACACCGGGGAGCTGTTTTTT.

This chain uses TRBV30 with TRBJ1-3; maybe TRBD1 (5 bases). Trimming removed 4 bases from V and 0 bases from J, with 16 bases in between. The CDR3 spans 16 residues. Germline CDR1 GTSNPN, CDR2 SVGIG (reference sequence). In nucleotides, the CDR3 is TGTGCCTGGACCCCCGCCGTGGGGCTCTCTGGAAACACCATATATTTT. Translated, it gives CAWTPAVGLSGNTIYF.

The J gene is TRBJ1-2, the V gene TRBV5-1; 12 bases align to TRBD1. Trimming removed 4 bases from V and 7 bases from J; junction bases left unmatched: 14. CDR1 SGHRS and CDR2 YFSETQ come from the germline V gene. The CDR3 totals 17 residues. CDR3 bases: TGCGCCAGCAGCCCGGAGGGGGACCGGGACAGGGGGCTTGGCTACACCTTC. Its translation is CASSPEGDRDRGLGYTF.

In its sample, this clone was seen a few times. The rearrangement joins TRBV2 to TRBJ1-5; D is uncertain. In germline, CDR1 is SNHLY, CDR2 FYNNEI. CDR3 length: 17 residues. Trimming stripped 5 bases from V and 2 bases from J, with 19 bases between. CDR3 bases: TGTGCCAGCAGTACAAGATATGGCCAAGCGGGCAATCAGCCCCAGCATTTT. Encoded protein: CASSTRYGQAGNQPQHF.

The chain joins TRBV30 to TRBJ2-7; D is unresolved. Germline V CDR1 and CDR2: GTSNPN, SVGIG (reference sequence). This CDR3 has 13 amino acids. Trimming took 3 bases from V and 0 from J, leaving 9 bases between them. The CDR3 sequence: CAWRALSSYEQYF. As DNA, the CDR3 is TGTGCCTGGAGGGCCCTCAGCTCCTACGAGCAGTACTTC. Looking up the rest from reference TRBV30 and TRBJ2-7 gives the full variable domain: SQTIHQWPATLVQPVGSPLSLECTVEGTSNPNLYWYRQAAGRGLQLLFYSVGIGQISSEVPQNLSASRPQDRQFILSSKKLLLSDSGFYLCAWRALSSYEQYFGPGTRLTVT.

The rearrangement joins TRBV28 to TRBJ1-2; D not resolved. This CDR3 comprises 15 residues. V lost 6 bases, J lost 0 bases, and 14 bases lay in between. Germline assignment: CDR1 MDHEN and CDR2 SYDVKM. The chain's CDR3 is CASRIPGAANYGYTF. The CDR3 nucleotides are TGTGCCAGCAGGATCCCGGGAGCGGCTAACTATGGCTACACCTTC.

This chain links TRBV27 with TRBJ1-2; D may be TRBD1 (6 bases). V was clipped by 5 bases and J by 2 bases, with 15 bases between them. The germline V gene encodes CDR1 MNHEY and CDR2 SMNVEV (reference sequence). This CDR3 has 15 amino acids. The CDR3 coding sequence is TGTGCCAGCAGTCTGCAACTTACAGGGAACTATGGCTACACCTTC. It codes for CASSLQLTGNYGYTF.

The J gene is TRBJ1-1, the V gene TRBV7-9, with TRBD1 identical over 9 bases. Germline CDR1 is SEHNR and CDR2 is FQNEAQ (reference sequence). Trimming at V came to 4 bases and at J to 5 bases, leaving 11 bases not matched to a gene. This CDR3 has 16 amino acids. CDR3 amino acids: CASSSHPGQGLTEAFF. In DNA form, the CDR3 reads TGTGCCAGCAGCTCCCACCCGGGACAGGGTTTAACTGAAGCTTTCTTT.

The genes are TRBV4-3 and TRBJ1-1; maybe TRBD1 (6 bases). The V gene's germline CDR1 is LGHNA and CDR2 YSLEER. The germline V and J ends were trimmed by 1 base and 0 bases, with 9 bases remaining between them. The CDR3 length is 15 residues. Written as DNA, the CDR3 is TGCGCCAGCAGCCAAGCGAACAGGGTGAACACTGAAGCTTTCTTT. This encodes CASSQANRVNTEAFF.

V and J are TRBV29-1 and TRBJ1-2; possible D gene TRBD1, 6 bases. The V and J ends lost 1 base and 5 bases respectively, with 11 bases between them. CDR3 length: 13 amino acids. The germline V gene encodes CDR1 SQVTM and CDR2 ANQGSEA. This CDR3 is CSVEVVQGYGYTF. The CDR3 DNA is TGCAGCGTTGAAGTGGTACAGGGTTATGGCTACACCTTC. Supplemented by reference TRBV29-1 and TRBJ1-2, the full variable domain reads SAVISQKPSRDICQRGTSLTIQCQVDSQVTMMFWYRQQPGQSLTLIATANQGSEATYESGFVIDKFPISRPNLTFSTLTVSNMSPEDSSIYLCSVEVVQGYGYTFGSGTRLTVV.

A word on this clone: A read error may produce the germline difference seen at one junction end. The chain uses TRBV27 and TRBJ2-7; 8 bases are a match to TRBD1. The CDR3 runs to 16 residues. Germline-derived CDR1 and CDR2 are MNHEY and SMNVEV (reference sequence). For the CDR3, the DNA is TGTGCCAGCAGTCCCTCGACAGGGGAGGCCTCCCACGAGCAGTACTTC. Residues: CASSPSTGEASHEQYF.

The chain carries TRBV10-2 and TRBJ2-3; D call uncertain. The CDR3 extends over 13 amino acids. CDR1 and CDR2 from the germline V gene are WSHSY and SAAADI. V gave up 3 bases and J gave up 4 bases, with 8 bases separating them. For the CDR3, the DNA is TGCGCCAGCAGTGACGCTAGAGCAGATACGCAGTATTTT. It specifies CASSDARADTQYF.